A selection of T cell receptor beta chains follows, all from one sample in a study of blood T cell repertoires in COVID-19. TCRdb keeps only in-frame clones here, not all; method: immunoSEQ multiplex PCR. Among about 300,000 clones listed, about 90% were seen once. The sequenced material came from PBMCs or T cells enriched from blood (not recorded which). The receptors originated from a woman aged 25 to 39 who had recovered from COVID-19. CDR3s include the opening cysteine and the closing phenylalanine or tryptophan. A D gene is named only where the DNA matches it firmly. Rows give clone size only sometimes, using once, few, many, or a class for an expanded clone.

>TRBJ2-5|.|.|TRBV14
TGTGCCAGCAGCCGACAGGTTCGTTCGAGGGAGTACTTC
CASSRQVRSREYF
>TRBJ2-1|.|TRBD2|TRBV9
TGTGCCAGCAGCGTCAACCTCCGGGGGGGCTGGAATGAGCAGTTCTTC
CASSVNLRGGWNEQFF
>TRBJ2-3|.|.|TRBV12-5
TGTGCTAGTGGGTTCTTGGGCGACGATACGCAGTATTTT
CASGFLGDDTQYF
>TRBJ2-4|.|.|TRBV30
TGTGCCTGTTCCCCGACCCACGGGGACATTCAGTACTTC
CACSPTHGDIQYF
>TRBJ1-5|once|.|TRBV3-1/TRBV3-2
TGTGCCAGCAGCCAAGATAGCAACGTCGTGAGGCCCCAGCATTTT
CASSQDSNVVRPQHF
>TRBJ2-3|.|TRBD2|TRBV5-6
TGTGCCAGCAGCCTTCGGCGGGGGGCCTTTACAGATACGCAGTATTTT
CASSLRRGAFTDTQYF
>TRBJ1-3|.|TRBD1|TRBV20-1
TGCAGTGCTAGTGAGACAGGGGTAAACACCATATATTTT
CSASETGVNTIYF
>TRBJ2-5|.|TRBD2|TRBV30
TGTGCCTGGAGAACTAGCGGGGGGCAAGAGACCCAGTACTTC
CAWRTSGGQETQYF
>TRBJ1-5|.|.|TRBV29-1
TGCACCTGTTGGGTTTGGGGCACCCACACTAATCAGCCCCAGCATTTT
CTCWVWGTHTNQPQHF
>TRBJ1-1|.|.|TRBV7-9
TGTGCCAGCAGCTTAACAGGGTCTGAAGCTTTCTTT
CASSLTGSEAFF
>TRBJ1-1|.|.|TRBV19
TGTGCCAGTAGTATAGGCGGTTTGGAGGCTGAAGCTTTCTTT
CASSIGGLEAEAFF
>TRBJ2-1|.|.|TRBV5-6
TGTGCCAGCAGCTTGCGAGGTCCCCCCTACAATGAGCAGTTCTTC
CASSLRGPPYNEQFF
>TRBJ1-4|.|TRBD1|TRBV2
TGTGCCAGCAGAGTCCAGGGGGCTAATGAAAAACTGTTTTTT
CASRVQGANEKLFF
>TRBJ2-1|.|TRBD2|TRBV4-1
TGCGCCAGCAGCCCAGGACTAGCGGAGGCCAATGAGCAGTTCTTC
CASSPGLAEANEQFF
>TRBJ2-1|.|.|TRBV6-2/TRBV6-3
TGTGCCAGCAGTGATATGGCCCCCCAGTTCTTC
CASSDMAPQFF
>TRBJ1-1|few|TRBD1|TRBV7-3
TGTGCCAGCAGCCCGCAGGGGGGCGGCACTGAAGCTTTCTTT
CASSPQGGGTEAFF
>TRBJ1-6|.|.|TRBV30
TGTGCCTGGTCGACAGGCTCGACCCTCCACTTT
CAWSTGSTLHF
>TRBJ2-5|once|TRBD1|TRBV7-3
TGTGCCAGCAGCGGAGGGACAGGGGGCCAAGAGACCCAGTACTTC
CASSGGTGGQETQYF
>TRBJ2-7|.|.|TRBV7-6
TGTGCCAGCAGCTTAGGCAGTTCCTCCTACGAGCAGTACTTC
CASSLGSSSYEQYF
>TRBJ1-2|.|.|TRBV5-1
TGCGCCAGCAGCTTGAGCGGTAACTATGGCTACACCTTC
CASSLSGNYGYTF
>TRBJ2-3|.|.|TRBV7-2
TGTGCCAGCAGCCCCCGCCTGCCAGCGCAGTATTTT
CASSPRLPAQYF
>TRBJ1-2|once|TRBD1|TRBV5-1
TGCGCCAGCAGCTCGATGGACAGGGTGGGCTACACCTTC
CASSSMDRVGYTF
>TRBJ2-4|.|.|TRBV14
TGTGCCAGCAGCCAAGGACCGGGTATCGGGGCCAAAAACATTCAGTACTTC
CASSQGPGIGAKNIQYF
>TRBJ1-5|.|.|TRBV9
TGTGCCAGCAGCGGTCGGGACAATACCCAGCCCCAGCATTTT
CASSGRDNTQPQHF
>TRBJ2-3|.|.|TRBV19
TGTGCCAGTAGTATAGGTCGGGGGAGTAGCACAGATACGCAGTATTTT
CASSIGRGSSTDTQYF
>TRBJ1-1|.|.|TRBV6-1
TGTGCCAGCAGTGAAGCAGGTTGGACACCGAATGAAGCTTTCTTT
CASSEAGWTPNEAFF
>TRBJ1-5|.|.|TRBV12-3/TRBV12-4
TGTGCCAGCAGTTTGGCCACCTATCAGCCCCAGCATTTT
CASSLATYQPQHF
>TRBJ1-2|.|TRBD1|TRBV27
TGTGCCAGCAGTCCAGCGGGACAGGAGAACTATGGCTACACCTTC
CASSPAGQENYGYTF
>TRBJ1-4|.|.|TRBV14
TGTGCCAGCAGCCAAGATAGAGTACAGTTTGGCGAAAAACTGTTTTTT
CASSQDRVQFGEKLFF
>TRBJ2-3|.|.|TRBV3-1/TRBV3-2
TGTGCCAGCAGCCATAGCAGCGTCCCAGATACGCAGTATTTT
CASSHSSVPDTQYF
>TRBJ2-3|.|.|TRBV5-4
TGTGCCAGCAGCTTAAAGCTACAGGGCACCGATACGCAGTATTTT
CASSLKLQGTDTQYF
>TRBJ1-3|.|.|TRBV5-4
TGTGCCAGCAGCTCCCGGGACTCTGGAAACACCATATATTTT
CASSSRDSGNTIYF
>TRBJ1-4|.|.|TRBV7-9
TGTGCCAGCGGTAATGACTCTAAACTGTTTTTT
CASGNDSKLFF
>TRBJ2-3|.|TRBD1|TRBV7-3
TGTGCCAGCAGCCCCGGACAGGGGCCAGATACGCAGTATTTT
CASSPGQGPDTQYF
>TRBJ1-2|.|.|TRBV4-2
TGTGCCAGCAGCCAAGAAGGGCGGGGCAATAAGAACACCTTC
CASSQEGRGNKNTF
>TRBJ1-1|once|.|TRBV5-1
TGCGCCAGCAGCGATACACAGGGTGCGTTGACTGAAGCTTTCTTT
CASSDTQGALTEAFF
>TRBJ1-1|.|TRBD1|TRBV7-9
TGTGCCAGCAGCTCCGGGACAGGGAACACTGAAGCTTTCTTT
CASSSGTGNTEAFF
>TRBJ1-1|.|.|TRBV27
TGTGCCAGCAGTTACCCCGGGGGGCCGATCACTGAAGCTTTCTTT
CASSYPGGPITEAFF
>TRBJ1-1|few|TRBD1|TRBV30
TGTGCCTGGGGGATGACAGGGAACATGAACACTGAAGCTTTCTTT
CAWGMTGNMNTEAFF
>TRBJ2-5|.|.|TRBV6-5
TGTGCCAGCAGTCCAGGGGTCCTGCAAGAGACCCAGTACTTC
CASSPGVLQETQYF
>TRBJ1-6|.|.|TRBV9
TGTGCCAGCAGCGCAGAGACAGAACTCTATAATTCACCCCTCCACTTT
CASSAETELYNSPLHF
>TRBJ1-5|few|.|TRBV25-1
TGTGCCAGCAGTGAAAGTCGGGTTAATCAGCCCCAGCATTTT
CASSESRVNQPQHF
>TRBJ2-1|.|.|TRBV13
TGTGCCAGCAGCCCACCCTTTGGTGCGGGTAGTTACAATGAGCAGTTCTTC
CASSPPFGAGSYNEQFF
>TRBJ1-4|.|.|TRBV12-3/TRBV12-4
TGTGCCAGCAGTCAGGCGGGGGAAAAACTGTTTTTT
CASSQAGEKLFF
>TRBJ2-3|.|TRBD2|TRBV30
TGTGCCTGGCTCCCCAGACTAGCGGGCACAGATACGCAGTATTTT
CAWLPRLAGTDTQYF
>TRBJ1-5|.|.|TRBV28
TGTGCCAGCAGTTTAGATTGGCGGGGGCCTGGTCAGCCCCAGCATTTT
CASSLDWRGPGQPQHF
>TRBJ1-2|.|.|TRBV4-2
TGTGCCAGCAGCCAAGATACTGACAGCCCTGGCACCTTC
CASSQDTDSPGTF
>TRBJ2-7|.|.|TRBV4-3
TGCGCCAGCAGCCAAGATCGAGGGGCGGGAAACGAGCAGTACTTC
CASSQDRGAGNEQYF
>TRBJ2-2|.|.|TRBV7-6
TGTGCCAGCAGCTTAGACAGGGCGGCCGGGGAGCTGTTTTTT
CASSLDRAAGELFF
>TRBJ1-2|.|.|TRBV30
TGTGCCTGGACTGGGGGGTTCCATGGCTACACCTTC
CAWTGGFHGYTF
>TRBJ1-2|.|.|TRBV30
TGTGCCTGGAGTGTAAGAGGGATATCTGTCTATGGCTACACCTTC
CAWSVRGISVYGYTF
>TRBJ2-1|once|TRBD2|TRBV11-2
TGTGCCAGCAGCTTAGGGCGACTAGCGGGGGGCTACAATGAGCAGTTCTTC
CASSLGRLAGGYNEQFF
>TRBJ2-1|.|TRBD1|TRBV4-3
TGCGCCAGCAGCCAAGATGACAGGGGCCTAGCTCACTACAATGAGCAGTTCTTC
CASSQDDRGLAHYNEQFF